Below are 2 T cell receptor beta chains sequenced from a single sample in a study of shared clonotypes between healthy human individuals. It was CD45RO-negative cells, positively selected for CCR7, that made up naive CD8 cells, with terminally differentiated effector memory CD45RA+ cells excluded. This table comes from immunoSEQ multiplex PCR, and its TCRdb copy is limited to in-frame clones, with some not included. The sample lists 2 million or so clones, around 96% occurring once. Sequencing input: naive CD8+ T cells sorted from blood. Every receptor here comes from a man aged 18 to 29 in good health.

The J gene is TRBJ1-1, the V gene TRBV2; possible D gene TRBD1, 5 bases. The CDR3 length is 18 residues. Germline V gives CDR1 SNHLY, CDR2 FYNNEI. V lost 1 base to trimming and J lost 3 bases, with 21 bases between them. CDR3 nucleotide sequence: TGTGCCAGCAGTGAAGAAGAAACGGCCCCCAGGGTGGACACTGAAGCTTTCTTT. Translating gives CASSEEETAPRVDTEAFF.

The rearrangement links TRBV7-6 to TRBJ2-3, with 7 bases identical to TRBD1. Germline loops: CDR1 SGHVS, CDR2 FNYEAQ. This CDR3 region has 17 residues. The V and J ends lost 1 base and 1 base, in that order; junction bases with no gene match: 8. CDR3 residues: CASSLGDSPLGTDTQYF. Here the CDR3 DNA reads TGTGCCAGCAGCTTAGGGGACAGTCCCCTGGGCACAGATACGCAGTATTTT. The variable domain in full, completed from reference TRBV7-6 and TRBJ2-3, reads GAGVSQSPRYKVTKRGQDVALRCDPISGHVSLYWYRQALGQGPEFLTYFNYEAQQDKSGLPNDRFSAERPEGSISTLTIQRTEQRDSAMYRCASSLGDSPLGTDTQYFGPGTRLTVL.